A selection of T cell receptor beta chains follows, all from one sample in a study of patients and donors after allogeneic stem cell transplantation. Via MiXCR, TCRdb re-called the RT-PCR reads, giving one row per CDR3 protein. The table has a few hundred thousand distinct CDR3 sequences, over 30% seen once; the top ten hold 11%. Sequenced material: blood, either unsorted or a sorted T cell fraction (not recorded which). All receptors derive from a human donor who was either an allogeneic HSCT recipient or a stem cell or donor lymphocyte infusion donor (not recorded which). It is not recorded whose cells these are; they may come from a transplant donor. Each CDR3 is given with its conserved first and last residue. Fields, in order: V gene, clone size, J gene, D gene, CDR3 DNA, CDR3 protein. D genes are given only for firm matches. A row's size may be missing; if present it is once, few, many or a size class.

v_gene: TRBV20-1; abundance: NA; j_gene: TRBJ1-1; d_gene: NA; CDR3nt: TGCAGTGCTCCGAGTGACGGGAACACTGAAGCTTTCTTT; CDR3aa: CSAPSDGNTEAFF
v_gene: TRBV5-1; abundance: NA; j_gene: TRBJ1-2; d_gene: NA; CDR3nt: TGCGCCAGCAGCTTGGAAGGACCTACAAACTATGGCTACACCTTC; CDR3aa: CASSLEGPTNYGYTF
v_gene: TRBV10-3; abundance: NA; j_gene: TRBJ1-1; d_gene: TRBD1; CDR3nt: TGTGCCATCATGGGACAGGGAAAAACTGAAGCTTTCTTT; CDR3aa: CAIMGQGKTEAFF
v_gene: TRBV7-2; abundance: few; j_gene: TRBJ1-1; d_gene: NA; CDR3nt: TGTGCCAGCAGTGTCTTAACCTGGGACTCCATTGACACTGAAGCTTTCTTT; CDR3aa: CASSVLTWDSIDTEAFF
v_gene: TRBV3-1; abundance: NA; j_gene: TRBJ2-1; d_gene: NA; CDR3nt: TGTGCCAGCAGACTCTCCAAGGGAAGTGAGCAGTTCTTC; CDR3aa: CASRLSKGSEQFF
v_gene: TRBV12-3/TRBV12-4; abundance: NA; j_gene: TRBJ1-1; d_gene: NA; CDR3nt: TGTGCCTCCCTCCAGCAGCTCGTGACTGAAGCTTTCTTT; CDR3aa: CASLQQLVTEAFF
v_gene: TRBV27; abundance: NA; j_gene: TRBJ1-4; d_gene: NA; CDR3nt: TGTGCCAGCGGGCGGGATATTTTT; CDR3aa: CASGRDIF
v_gene: TRBV29-1; abundance: NA; j_gene: TRBJ1-1; d_gene: TRBD1; CDR3nt: TGCAGCGTCGGGGACAGGGTAAGGACTGAAGCTTTCTTT; CDR3aa: CSVGDRVRTEAFF
v_gene: TRBV24-1; abundance: NA; j_gene: TRBJ2-4; d_gene: NA; CDR3nt: TGTGCCACCAGTGATTGGACGGCGCTAGCCAAAAACATTCAGTACTTC; CDR3aa: CATSDWTALAKNIQYF
v_gene: TRBV27; abundance: few; j_gene: TRBJ2-7; d_gene: NA; CDR3nt: TGTGCCAGCAGTTTATTCCCAGGGCCAACCTCCTACGAGCAGTACTTC; CDR3aa: CASSLFPGPTSYEQYF
v_gene: TRBV7-2; abundance: NA; j_gene: TRBJ2-3; d_gene: TRBD2; CDR3nt: TGTGCCATCACCCCGGGGGGGGCCTGGGATACGCAGTATTTT; CDR3aa: CAITPGGAWDTQYF
v_gene: TRBV29-1; abundance: few; j_gene: TRBJ2-7; d_gene: NA; CDR3nt: TGCAGCGTTCTGCAATCCTACGAGCAGTACTTC; CDR3aa: CSVLQSYEQYF
v_gene: TRBV30; abundance: NA; j_gene: TRBJ1-2; d_gene: NA; CDR3nt: TGTGCCTGGTTCCCGGCGGCATATGGCTACACCTTC; CDR3aa: CAWFPAAYGYTF
v_gene: TRBV9; abundance: NA; j_gene: TRBJ2-7; d_gene: NA; CDR3nt: TGTGCCAGCAGCCTGGACACCAGTACCTACGAGCAGTACTTC; CDR3aa: CASSLDTSTYEQYF
v_gene: TRBV20-1; abundance: NA; j_gene: TRBJ1-1; d_gene: NA; CDR3nt: TGCAGTGCGATCAGGGAATACACTGAAGCTTTCTTT; CDR3aa: CSAIREYTEAFF
v_gene: TRBV3-1; abundance: once; j_gene: TRBJ1-6; d_gene: NA; CDR3nt: TGTGCCAGCAGCGGTAGGACCGGACACTATAATTCACCCCTCCACTTT; CDR3aa: CASSGRTGHYNSPLHF
v_gene: TRBV20-1; abundance: NA; j_gene: TRBJ1-1; d_gene: NA; CDR3nt: TGCAGTGCTCCCGGACGGATTGGGACTGAAGCTTTCTTT; CDR3aa: CSAPGRIGTEAFF
v_gene: TRBV5-1; abundance: NA; j_gene: TRBJ2-3; d_gene: NA; CDR3nt: TGCGCCAGCAGCTTGGATGGACAAACTTCAGATACGCAGTATTTT; CDR3aa: CASSLDGQTSDTQYF
v_gene: TRBV7-9; abundance: NA; j_gene: TRBJ2-1; d_gene: NA; CDR3nt: TGTGCCAGCAGCGGTTCCGACCGGGACTGGAGAACTGAGCAGTTCTTC; CDR3aa: CASSGSDRDWRTEQFF
v_gene: TRBV2; abundance: NA; j_gene: TRBJ2-1; d_gene: TRBD1; CDR3nt: TGTGCCAGCGGAGGGGACAGGGGGCATGGTGAGCAGTTCTTC; CDR3aa: CASGGDRGHGEQFF
v_gene: TRBV10-3; abundance: NA; j_gene: TRBJ2-7; d_gene: TRBD2; CDR3nt: TGTGCCATCAGGGAGGGCGGACTAGCGGGACCCCTGAACTTC; CDR3aa: CAIREGGLAGPLNF
v_gene: TRBV6-5; abundance: few; j_gene: TRBJ1-5; d_gene: NA; CDR3nt: TGTGCCAGCAGTTACGGGTTGACGGACGCCCAGCATTTT; CDR3aa: CASSYGLTDAQHF
v_gene: TRBV3-1; abundance: NA; j_gene: TRBJ1-6; d_gene: NA; CDR3nt: TGTGCCAGCAGCCAAGGGGCAGGGATGGAAGCACCCCTCCACTTT; CDR3aa: CASSQGAGMEAPLHF
v_gene: TRBV20-1; abundance: NA; j_gene: TRBJ1-1; d_gene: NA; CDR3nt: TGCAGTGCTAGTGACAGAGCTGAAGCTTTCTTT; CDR3aa: CSASDRAEAFF
v_gene: TRBV12-3/TRBV12-4; abundance: few; j_gene: TRBJ2-4; d_gene: TRBD1; CDR3nt: TGTGCCAGCAGTTTGGTCAGGGGGACGAACATTCAGTACTTC; CDR3aa: CASSLVRGTNIQYF
v_gene: TRBV5-1; abundance: once; j_gene: TRBJ2-2; d_gene: NA; CDR3nt: TGCGCCAGCAGTACAGGGTCTGCGAACACCGGGGAGCTGTTTTTT; CDR3aa: CASSTGSANTGELFF
v_gene: TRBV4-1; abundance: NA; j_gene: TRBJ1-6; d_gene: TRBD1; CDR3nt: TGCGCCAGCAGCCAAGAAGTCGCCGGGACAGGGGGTTTCCCCCTCCACTTT; CDR3aa: CASSQEVAGTGGFPLHF
v_gene: TRBV11-2; abundance: NA; j_gene: TRBJ1-4; d_gene: NA; CDR3nt: TGTGCCAGCAGCTGGGGGGGAGATGTGAGGGAAAAACTGTTTTTT; CDR3aa: CASSWGGDVREKLFF
v_gene: TRBV6-5; abundance: few; j_gene: TRBJ1-6; d_gene: NA; CDR3nt: TGTGCCAGCAGACTGGGCGTACATAATTCACCCCTCCACTTT; CDR3aa: CASRLGVHNSPLHF
v_gene: TRBV6-5; abundance: once; j_gene: TRBJ2-5; d_gene: TRBD1; CDR3nt: TGTGCCAGCAGTTACTCATTGGGACAGGGGCAAGAGACCCAGTACTTC; CDR3aa: CASSYSLGQGQETQYF
v_gene: TRBV30; abundance: few; j_gene: TRBJ1-1; d_gene: TRBD1; CDR3nt: TGTGCCTGGAGTGTACTGCCCTTTACAGGGGGGACTGAAGCTTTCTTT; CDR3aa: CAWSVLPFTGGTEAFF
v_gene: TRBV10-3; abundance: NA; j_gene: TRBJ2-7; d_gene: NA; CDR3nt: TGTGCCACCAGCCGGACGGATTTAAACTCCTACGAGCAGTACTTC; CDR3aa: CATSRTDLNSYEQYF
v_gene: TRBV19; abundance: few; j_gene: TRBJ1-1; d_gene: TRBD1; CDR3nt: TGTGCCAGTACCCGAAACAGGGGTGTGGCTTTCTTT; CDR3aa: CASTRNRGVAFF
v_gene: TRBV29-1; abundance: few; j_gene: TRBJ2-1; d_gene: TRBD2; CDR3nt: TGCAGCGTTGTACTAGCGGGGGTCTACAATGAGCAGTTCTTC; CDR3aa: CSVVLAGVYNEQFF
v_gene: TRBV5-1; abundance: NA; j_gene: TRBJ1-1; d_gene: NA; CDR3nt: TGCGCCAGCAGCTTGTATTCCACGTCTGGCTTGAACACTGAAGCTTTCTTT; CDR3aa: CASSLYSTSGLNTEAFF
v_gene: TRBV20-1; abundance: many; j_gene: TRBJ1-4; d_gene: NA; CDR3nt: TGCAGTGCGGCGGGGGTCGTTCGGGAAAAACTGTTTTTT; CDR3aa: CSAAGVVREKLFF